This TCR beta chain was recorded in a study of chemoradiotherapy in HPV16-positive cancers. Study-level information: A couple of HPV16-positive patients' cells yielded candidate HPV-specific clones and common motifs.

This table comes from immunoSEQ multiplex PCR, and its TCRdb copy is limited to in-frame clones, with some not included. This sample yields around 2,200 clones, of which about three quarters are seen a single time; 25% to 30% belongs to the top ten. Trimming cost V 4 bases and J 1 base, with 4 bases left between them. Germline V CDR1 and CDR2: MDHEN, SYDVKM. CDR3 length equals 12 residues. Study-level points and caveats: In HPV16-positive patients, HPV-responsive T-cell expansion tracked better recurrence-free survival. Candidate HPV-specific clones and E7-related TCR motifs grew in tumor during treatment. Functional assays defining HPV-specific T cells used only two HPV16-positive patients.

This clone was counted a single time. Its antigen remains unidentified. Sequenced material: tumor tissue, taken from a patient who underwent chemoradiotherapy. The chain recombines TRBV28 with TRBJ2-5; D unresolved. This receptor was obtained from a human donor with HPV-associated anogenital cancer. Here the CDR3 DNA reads TGTGCCAGCAGTTCACTCCAAGAGACCCAGTACTTC. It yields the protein CASSSLQETQYF.